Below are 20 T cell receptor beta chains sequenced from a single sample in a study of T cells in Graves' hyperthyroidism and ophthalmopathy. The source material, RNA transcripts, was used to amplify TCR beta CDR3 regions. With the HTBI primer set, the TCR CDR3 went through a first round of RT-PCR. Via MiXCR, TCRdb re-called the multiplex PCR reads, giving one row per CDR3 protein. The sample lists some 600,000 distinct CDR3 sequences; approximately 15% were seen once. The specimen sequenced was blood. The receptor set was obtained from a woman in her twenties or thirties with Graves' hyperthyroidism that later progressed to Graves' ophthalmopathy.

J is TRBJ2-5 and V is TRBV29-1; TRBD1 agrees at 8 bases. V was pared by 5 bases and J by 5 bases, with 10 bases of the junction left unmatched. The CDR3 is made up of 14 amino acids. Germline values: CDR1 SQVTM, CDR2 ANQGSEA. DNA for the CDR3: TGCAGCGTTACCTATCAGGGGGCGGGTGAGACCCAGTACTTC. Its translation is CSVTYQGAGETQYF.

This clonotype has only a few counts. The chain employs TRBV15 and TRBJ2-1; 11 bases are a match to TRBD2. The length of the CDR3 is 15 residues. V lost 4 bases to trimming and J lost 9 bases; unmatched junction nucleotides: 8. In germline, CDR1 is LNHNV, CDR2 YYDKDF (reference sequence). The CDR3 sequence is CATSNIAGGPGEQFF. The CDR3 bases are TGTGCCACCAGCAATATAGCGGGAGGGCCGGGTGAGCAGTTCTTC.

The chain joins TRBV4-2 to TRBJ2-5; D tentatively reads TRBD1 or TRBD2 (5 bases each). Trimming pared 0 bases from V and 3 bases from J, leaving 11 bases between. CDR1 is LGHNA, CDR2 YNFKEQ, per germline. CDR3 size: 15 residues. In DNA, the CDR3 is TGTGCCAGCAGCCAAGATGGGGGACGGAAAGAGACCCAGTACTTC. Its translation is CASSQDGGRKETQYF.

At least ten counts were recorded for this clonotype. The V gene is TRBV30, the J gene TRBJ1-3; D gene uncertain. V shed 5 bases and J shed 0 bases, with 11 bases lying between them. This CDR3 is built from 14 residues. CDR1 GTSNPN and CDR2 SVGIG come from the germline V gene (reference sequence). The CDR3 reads CAWETAVSGNTIYF. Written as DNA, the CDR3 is TGTGCCTGGGAAACAGCCGTCTCTGGAAACACCATATATTTT.

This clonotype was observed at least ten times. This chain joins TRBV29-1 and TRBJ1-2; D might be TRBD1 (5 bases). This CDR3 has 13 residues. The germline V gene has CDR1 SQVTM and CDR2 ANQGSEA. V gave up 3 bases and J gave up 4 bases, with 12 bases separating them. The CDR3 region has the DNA TGCAGCGTTGACCAGGGAGTGAGCTATGGCTACACCTTC. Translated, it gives CSVDQGVSYGYTF. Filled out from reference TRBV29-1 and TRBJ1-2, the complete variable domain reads SAVISQKPSRDICQRGTSLTIQCQVDSQVTMMFWYRQQPGQSLTLIATANQGSEATYESGFVIDKFPISRPNLTFSTLTVSNMSPEDSSIYLCSVDQGVSYGYTFGSGTRLTVV.

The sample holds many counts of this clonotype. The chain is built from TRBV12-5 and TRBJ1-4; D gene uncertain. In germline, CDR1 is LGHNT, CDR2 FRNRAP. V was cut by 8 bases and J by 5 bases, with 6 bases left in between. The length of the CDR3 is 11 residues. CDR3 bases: TGTGCTAGTTCCGGGAATGAAAAACTGTTTTTT. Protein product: CASSGNEKLFF.

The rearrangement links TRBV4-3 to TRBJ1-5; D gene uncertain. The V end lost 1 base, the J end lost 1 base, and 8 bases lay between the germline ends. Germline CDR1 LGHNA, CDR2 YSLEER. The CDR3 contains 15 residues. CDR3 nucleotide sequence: TGCGCCAGCAGCCAAGCTTCGGACAGCAATCAGCCCCAGCATTTT. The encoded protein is CASSQASDSNQPQHF.

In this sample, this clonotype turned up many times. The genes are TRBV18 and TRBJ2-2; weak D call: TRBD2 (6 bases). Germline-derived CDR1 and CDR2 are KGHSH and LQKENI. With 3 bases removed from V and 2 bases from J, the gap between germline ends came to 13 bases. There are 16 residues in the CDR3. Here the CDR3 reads CASSPAGTLNTGELFF. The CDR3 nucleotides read TGTGCCAGCTCACCCGCCGGGACTCTTAACACCGGGGAGCTGTTTTTT.

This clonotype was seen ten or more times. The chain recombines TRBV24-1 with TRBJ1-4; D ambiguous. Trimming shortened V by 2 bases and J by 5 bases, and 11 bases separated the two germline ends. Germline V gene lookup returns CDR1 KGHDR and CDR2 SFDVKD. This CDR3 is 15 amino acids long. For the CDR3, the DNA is TGTGCCACCAGTGATTCTGGGGTCCCCAATGAAAAACTGTTTTTT. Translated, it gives CATSDSGVPNEKLFF.

The CDR3 DNA reads as TGTGCCAGCAGCTCCCCCCGGGATCAAACCATCGGTGAGCAGTTCTTC. Translating it yields CASSSPRDQTIGEQFF. The chain has TRBV6-2 or TRBV6-3 and TRBJ2-1, with D possibly matching TRBD2 (5 bases). Trimming removed 6 bases from V and 9 bases from J, with 24 bases in between. This CDR3 comprises 16 residues. Germline CDR1 is MNHEY and CDR2 is SVGEGT.

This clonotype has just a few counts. The CDR3: CAIISDSLNTEAFF. In nucleotides, the CDR3 is TGTGCCATCATTTCCGACAGCCTTAACACTGAAGCTTTCTTT. V is TRBV10-3 and J is TRBJ1-1; possible D gene TRBD1, 5 bases. Trimming removed 7 bases from V and 2 bases from J, with 14 bases in between. Germline lookup yields CDR1 ENHRY and CDR2 SYGVKD. The CDR3 is made up of 14 amino acids.

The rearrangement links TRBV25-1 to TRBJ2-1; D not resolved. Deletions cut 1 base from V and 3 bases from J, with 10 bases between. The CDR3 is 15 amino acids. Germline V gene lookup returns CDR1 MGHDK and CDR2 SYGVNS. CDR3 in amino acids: CASSESGRYYNEQFF. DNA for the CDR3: TGTGCCAGCAGTGAATCGGGCCGTTACTACAATGAGCAGTTCTTC.

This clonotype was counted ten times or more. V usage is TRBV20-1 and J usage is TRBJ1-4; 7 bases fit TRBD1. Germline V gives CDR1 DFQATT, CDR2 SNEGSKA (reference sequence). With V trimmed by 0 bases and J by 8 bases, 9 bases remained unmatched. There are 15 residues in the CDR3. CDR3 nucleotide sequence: TGCAGTGCTAGAGATCGACAGGGAGGCGACGAAAAACTGTTTTTT. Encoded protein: CSARDRQGGDEKLFF.

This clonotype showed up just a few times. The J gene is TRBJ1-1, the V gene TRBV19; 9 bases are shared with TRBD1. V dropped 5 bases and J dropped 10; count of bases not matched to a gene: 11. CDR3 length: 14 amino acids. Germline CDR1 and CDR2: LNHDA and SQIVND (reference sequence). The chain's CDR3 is CASSETGTGSLAFF. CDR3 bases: TGTGCCAGTAGTGAAACCGGGACAGGGTCCCTAGCTTTCTTT.

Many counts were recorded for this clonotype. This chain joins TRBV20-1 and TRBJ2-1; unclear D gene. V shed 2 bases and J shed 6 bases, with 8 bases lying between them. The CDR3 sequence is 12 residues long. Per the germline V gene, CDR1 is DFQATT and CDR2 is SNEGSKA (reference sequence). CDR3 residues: CSARWLLNEQFF. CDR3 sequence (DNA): TGCAGTGCTAGATGGCTGCTCAATGAGCAGTTCTTC.

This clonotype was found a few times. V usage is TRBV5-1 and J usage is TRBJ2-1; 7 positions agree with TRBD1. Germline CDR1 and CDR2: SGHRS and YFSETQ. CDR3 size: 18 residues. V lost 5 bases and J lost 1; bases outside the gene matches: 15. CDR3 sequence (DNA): TGCGCCAGCAGTCGCGCTCGCAGGGGGAGTGCGTCCTACAATGAGCAGTTCTTC. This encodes CASSRARRGSASYNEQFF.

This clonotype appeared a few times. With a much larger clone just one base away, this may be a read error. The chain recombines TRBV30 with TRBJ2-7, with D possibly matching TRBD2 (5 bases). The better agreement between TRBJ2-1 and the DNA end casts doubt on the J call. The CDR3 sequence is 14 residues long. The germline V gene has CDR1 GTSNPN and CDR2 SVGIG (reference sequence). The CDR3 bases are TGTGCCTGGAGTAGGACTGAGGCATCCTACGAGCAGTTCTTC. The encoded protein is CAWSRTEASYEQFF.

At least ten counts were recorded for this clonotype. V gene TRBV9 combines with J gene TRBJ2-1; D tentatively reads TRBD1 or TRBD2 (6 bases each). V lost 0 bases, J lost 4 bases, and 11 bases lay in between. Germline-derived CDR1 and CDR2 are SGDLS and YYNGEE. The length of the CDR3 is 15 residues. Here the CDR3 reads CASSVDTGTYNEQFF. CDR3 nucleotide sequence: TGTGCCAGCAGCGTAGATACAGGGACTTACAATGAGCAGTTCTTC.

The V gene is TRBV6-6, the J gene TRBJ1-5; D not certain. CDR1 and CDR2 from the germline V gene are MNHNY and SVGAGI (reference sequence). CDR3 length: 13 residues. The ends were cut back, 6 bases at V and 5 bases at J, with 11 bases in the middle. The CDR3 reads CASRRGDYQPQHF. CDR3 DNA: TGTGCCAGCAGAAGAGGCGATTATCAGCCCCAGCATTTT.

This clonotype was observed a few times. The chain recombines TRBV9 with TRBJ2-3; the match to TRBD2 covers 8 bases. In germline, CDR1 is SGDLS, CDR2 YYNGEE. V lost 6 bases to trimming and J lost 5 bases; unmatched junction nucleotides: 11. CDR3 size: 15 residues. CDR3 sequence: CASTPQAGVLDTQYF. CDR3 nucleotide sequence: TGTGCCAGCACCCCCCAAGCGGGAGTCTTAGATACGCAGTATTTT.